Each of the 30 T cell receptor beta chains below was sequenced from the same sample in a study of shared clonotypes between healthy human individuals. Profiled with immunoSEQ multiplex PCR; TCRdb holds only in-frame clones, not every one. The repertoire consists of 530,000 or so clones, with over 60% occurring once and the leading ten covering approximately 12%. Sequences were obtained from PBMCs. The receptors come from a woman aged 35 to 49 in good health. Some clones in this sample may be carry-over from other donors' samples.

The chain couples TRBV18 to TRBJ2-5; possibly TRBD2 for D (6 bases). Germline V CDR1 and CDR2: KGHSH, LQKENI. The ends were cut back, 2 bases at V and 3 bases at J, with 16 bases in the middle. The CDR3 totals 16 residues. The CDR3 reads CASSPTLVAAKETQYF. The CDR3 region has the DNA TGTGCCAGCTCACCAACCCTAGTAGCGGCGAAAGAGACCCAGTACTTC.

The genes are TRBV28 and TRBJ2-5; 7 bases map to TRBD1. Germline lookup yields CDR1 MDHEN and CDR2 SYDVKM. The trim removed 10 bases at V and 1 base at J, leaving 9 bases unmatched. The CDR3 loop spans 14 amino acids. CDR3 in DNA: TGTGCCACCTACCGACAGGGTTCCCAAGAGACCCAGTACTTC. Translated, it gives CATYRQGSQETQYF.

The chain joins TRBV25-1 to TRBJ2-7; D gene uncertain. Trimming took off 3 bases at V and 3 bases at J, with 15 bases between the two ends. This CDR3 comprises 15 residues. Germline V lookup: CDR1 MGHDK, CDR2 SYGVNS. CDR3 sequence reads: CASSDKDAYLYEQYF. The CDR3 nucleotides read TGTGCCAGCAGTGATAAAGATGCGTACCTCTACGAGCAGTACTTC.

The DNA for the CDR3 is TGTGCCTGGAAGGAGGGGGCCTACCAAGAGACCCAGTACTTC. This codes for CAWKEGAYQETQYF. The J gene is TRBJ2-5, the V gene TRBV30; D may be TRBD1 (7 bases). The CDR3 loop spans 14 amino acids. From germline, CDR1 is GTSNPN and CDR2 SVGIG (reference sequence). V lost 4 bases and J 0 bases, leaving 12 bases between the germline ends.

This clone was picked up one time. An end of the junction differs from the germline gene, which may be a read error. The chain uses TRBV27 and TRBJ2-2; 8 nucleotides line up with TRBD1. This CDR3 is 13 amino acids long. Germline CDR1 MNHEY, CDR2 SMNVEV (reference sequence). CDR3 DNA: TGTGCCAGCCGGACAGGGAACTCCGGGGAGCTGTTTTTT. It encodes CASRTGNSGELFF.

This chain links TRBV18 with TRBJ2-5; D possibly corresponds to TRBD1 (6 bases). Germline loops: CDR1 KGHSH, CDR2 LQKENI. The CDR3 covers 13 residues. V lost 8 bases, J lost 1 base, and 11 bases lay in between. For the CDR3, the DNA is TGTGCCAGCCAGACAGGAATCCAAGAGACCCAGTACTTC. As protein: CASQTGIQETQYF.

This clone appeared once. The chain combines TRBV28 with TRBJ2-7; TRBD2 aligns across 11 bases. With 6 bases clipped from V and 2 bases from J, the junction kept 3 bases outside the gene matches. From germline, CDR1 is MDHEN and CDR2 SYDVKM. The CDR3 runs to 14 residues. The chain's CDR3 is CASRFSGRAYEQYF. CDR3 in DNA: TGTGCCAGCAGATTTAGCGGGAGGGCCTACGAGCAGTACTTC.

This clone was seen a single time. This chain links TRBV7-3 with TRBJ2-3, with D possibly being TRBD1 or TRBD2 (5 bases each). The CDR3 length is 16 residues. Between the trimmed V and J ends, which lost 2 bases and 1 base, there was a span of 13 bases. From germline, CDR1 is SGHTA and CDR2 FQGTGA. The CDR3 nucleotides are TGTGCCAGCAGCTTAGAGGAGGAAGGGGGCACAGATACGCAGTATTTT. Translating gives CASSLEEEGGTDTQYF.

The chain employs TRBV5-1 and TRBJ2-1, with 12 nucleotides matching TRBD2. After removal of 4 bases from V and 5 bases from J, the junction contained 4 bases not matched to a gene. Germline V CDR1 and CDR2: SGHRS, YFSETQ. The CDR3 is 15 residues long. As DNA, the CDR3 is TGCGCCAGCAGCCCGCTAGCGGGGGGGGACAATGAGCAGTTCTTC. Its translation is CASSPLAGGDNEQFF.

This rearrangement joins TRBV4-2 to TRBJ2-2; 7 bases are a match to TRBD1. This CDR3 contains 15 residues. V lost 0 bases, J lost 7 bases, and 5 bases stayed unmatched. Germline-derived CDR1 and CDR2 are LGHNA and YNFKEQ. CDR3 amino acids: CASSQDRGLDGELFF. In DNA form, the CDR3 reads TGTGCCAGCAGCCAAGATAGGGGGCTTGACGGGGAGCTGTTTTTT.

The chain carries TRBV10-3 and TRBJ2-2, with no clear D. CDR3 size: 14 residues. CDR1 and CDR2 (germline): ENHRY, SYGVKD. The V gene lost 4 bases and the J gene lost 4 bases, with 10 bases spanning the gap. CDR3 amino acids: CAISVALPTGELFF. CDR3 sequence (DNA): TGTGCCATCAGTGTCGCCCTCCCCACCGGGGAGCTGTTTTTT.

The chain joins TRBV11-2 to TRBJ2-1; 7 bases agree with TRBD2. The V and J ends lost 5 bases and 5 bases, in that order; junction bases with no gene match: 9. CDR1 and CDR2 from the germline V gene are SGHAT and FQNNGV. The CDR3 spans 15 residues. CDR3 protein: CASSISSGNNNEQFF. DNA of the CDR3: TGTGCCAGCAGCATCTCTAGCGGAAATAACAATGAGCAGTTCTTC.

V is TRBV10-3 and J is TRBJ2-1, with TRBD2 identical over 12 bases. The V segment lost 5 bases and the J segment 8 bases; nucleotides outside the gene matches: 7. The CDR3 is made up of 15 amino acids. Germline loops: CDR1 ENHRY, CDR2 SYGVKD. CDR3 region: CAISSGTSGFYEQFF. The DNA of the CDR3 is TGTGCCATCAGTTCCGGGACTAGCGGGTTCTATGAGCAGTTCTTC.

This clone was observed once. This rearrangement joins TRBV28 to TRBJ2-7, with 9 positions matching TRBD1. This CDR3 contains 13 residues. Germline loops: CDR1 MDHEN, CDR2 SYDVKM. Unmatched junction bases numbered 4, after V lost 6 bases and J lost 4 bases. CDR3 nucleotides: TGTGCCAGCAGGGACAGGGGTAGGTACGAGCAGTACTTC. It specifies CASRDRGRYEQYF.

V usage is TRBV18 and J usage is TRBJ2-7; D may match TRBD1 or TRBD2 (5 bases each). CDR3 length: 14 amino acids. From germline, CDR1 is KGHSH and CDR2 LQKENI. Deletions cut 3 bases from V and 7 bases from J, with 16 bases between. DNA for the CDR3: TGTGCCAGCTCACCCGGCAGGGATGGGAGTGAGCAGTACTTC. Translating it yields CASSPGRDGSEQYF.

This chain connects TRBV19 to TRBJ1-2; 7 bases align to TRBD1. The CDR3 is 14 amino acids. Germline CDR1 reads LNHDA; CDR2 reads SQIVND (reference sequence). V lost 3 bases to trimming and J lost 4 bases; unmatched junction nucleotides: 5. CDR3 sequence (DNA): TGTGCCAGTAGTATCTCGGGACAGATCTATGGCTACACCTTC. Amino acids: CASSISGQIYGYTF.

On this clone itself: The same CDR3 arises from other DNA sequences in this sample as well. In DNA form, the CDR3 reads TGTGCCAGCAGCCTCCAAGGCACAGATACGCAGTATTTT. Its translation: CASSLQGTDTQYF. V usage is TRBV11-3 and J usage is TRBJ2-3; D uncertain. This CDR3 has 13 residues. Trimming took 5 bases from V and 1 from J, leaving 7 bases between them. The germline V gene has CDR1 SGHNT and CDR2 YENEEA. Using reference TRBV11-3 and TRBJ2-3 for the parts outside the CDR3, the full variable domain is EAGVVQSPRYKIIEKKQPVAFWCNPISGHNTLYWYLQNLGQGPELLIRYENEEAVDDSQLPKDRFSAERLKGVDSTLKIQPAELGDSAVYLCASSLQGTDTQYFGPGTRLTVL.

The chain combines TRBV30 with TRBJ1-2; D is uncertain. V was clipped by 3 bases and J by 3 bases, with 11 bases between them. The germline CDR1 and CDR2 sequences are GTSNPN and SVGIG (reference sequence). The CDR3 loop spans 13 amino acids. The CDR3: CAWSPQEDYGYTF. DNA of the CDR3: TGTGCCTGGAGCCCGCAGGAGGACTATGGCTACACCTTC.

The rearrangement uses TRBV10-2 and TRBJ1-1; D not resolved. V lost 5 bases and J 5 bases, leaving 9 bases between the germline ends. The germline gives CDR1 WSHSY, CDR2 SAAADI. The CDR3 totals 12 residues. CDR3 bases: TGCGCCAGCAGTCCCGGTAGGACTGAAGCTTTCTTT. It codes for CASSPGRTEAFF.

The rearrangement joins TRBV29-1 to TRBJ2-3; 13 nucleotides agree with TRBD2. The CDR3 spans 16 residues. V trimming: 7 bases; J trimming: 5 bases; junction bases outside the gene matches: 12. Germline V gene sequence: CDR1 SQVTM, CDR2 ANQGSEA. For the CDR3, the DNA is TGCAGCGCAAGAAAGGGGACTAGCGGGAATGGAGATACGCAGTATTTT. Translated, it gives CSARKGTSGNGDTQYF.

This chain connects TRBV5-1 to TRBJ2-3; D is perhaps TRBD2 (6 bases). Trimming cost V 4 bases and J 2 bases, with 8 bases left between them. The CDR3 is 13 residues long. Germline assignment: CDR1 SGHRS and CDR2 YFSETQ. The CDR3 sequence is CASSGTYTDTQYF. In DNA, the CDR3 is TGCGCCAGCAGCGGGACTTACACAGATACGCAGTATTTT.

The chain combines TRBV6-4 with TRBJ2-1; possibly TRBD1 or TRBD2 for D (5 bases each). V lost 0 bases and J 3 bases, leaving 12 bases between the germline ends. The CDR3 runs to 16 residues. The V gene's germline CDR1 is MRHNA and CDR2 SNTAGT. CDR3 amino acids: CASSDSYGGVYNEQFF. As DNA, the CDR3 is TGTGCCAGCAGTGACTCGTATGGGGGAGTCTACAATGAGCAGTTCTTC.

This chain uses TRBV28 with TRBJ2-2; D remains ambiguous. This CDR3 contains 17 residues. V shed 5 bases and J shed 5 bases, with 21 bases lying between them. Germline V gene lookup returns CDR1 MDHEN and CDR2 SYDVKM. CDR3 nucleotide sequence: TGTGCCAGCAGTCTCCGTAGACTCGCCGTAGGAACCGGGGAGCTGTTTTTT. It specifies CASSLRRLAVGTGELFF.

This clone turned up a few times. The gene calls are TRBV18 and TRBJ1-2; TRBD1 agrees at 7 bases. There are 15 residues in the CDR3. CDR1 KGHSH and CDR2 LQKENI come from the germline V gene. V shed 3 bases and J 3 bases; nucleotides not matched to a gene: 7. The DNA for the CDR3 is TGTGCCAGCTCACCCGTACAGGGGTTTGACTATGGCTACACCTTC. Translated: CASSPVQGFDYGYTF.

As for this clone: This sequence is one base from a far larger clone and is likely a read error. The chain combines TRBV2 with TRBJ1-2; weak D call: TRBD1 (6 bases). CDR1 is SNHLY and CDR2 is FYNNEI in the germline V gene. Trimming removed 9 bases at V and 6 bases at J, with 14 bases between. The CDR3 is 12 residues long. CDR3 bases: TGTGCCAGTTCCGGGACACGCCATGGCTACACCTTC. Its protein product is CASSGTRHGYTF.

In its sample, this clone was seen a few times. The CDR3 DNA sequence: TGTGCCAGCAGCGCCCATGGAGGGTCCTACGAGCAGTACTTC. Protein: CASSAHGGSYEQYF. The genes are TRBV5-4 and TRBJ2-5; D may be TRBD2 (6 bases). The J call is uncertain, as TRBJ2-7 better fits the DNA end. The CDR3 is 14 residues long. Germline V gene lookup returns CDR1 SGHNT and CDR2 YYREEE (reference sequence).

This chain connects TRBV25-1 to TRBJ2-6, with 8 bases identical to TRBD1. The CDR3 is 16 residues long. Trimming cost V 4 bases and J 4 bases; bases outside gene matches: 6. From germline, CDR1 is MGHDK and CDR2 SYGVNS. The CDR3 protein is CASSVLQGVGANVLTF. Written as DNA, the CDR3 is TGTGCCAGCAGTGTTTTACAGGGGGTCGGGGCCAACGTCCTGACTTTC.

V is TRBV7-9 and J is TRBJ2-3; TRBD2 aligns across 7 bases. Per germline, CDR1 SEHNR and CDR2 FQNEAQ (reference sequence). This CDR3 contains 17 residues. Losses at the gene ends were 0 bases for V and 2 bases for J; bases not matched to a gene: 8. The CDR3 coding sequence is TGTGCCAGCAGCTTAGCTCGGAGGAGCGGGGTCACAGATACGCAGTATTTT. This codes for CASSLARRSGVTDTQYF.

The chain employs TRBV28 and TRBJ2-7, with 7 bases that match TRBD1. Germline assignment: CDR1 MDHEN and CDR2 SYDVKM. The CDR3 consists of 13 residues. The J segment lost 0 bases and the V segment lost 6 bases, leaving 2 bases of the junction unmatched. The CDR3 protein is CASRTGASYEQYF. The CDR3 nucleotides are TGTGCCAGCAGAACAGGGGCCTCCTACGAGCAGTACTTC.

This clone is a singleton in its sample. This chain connects TRBV6-5 to TRBJ2-3, with 8 bases matching TRBD2. Germline V gene lookup returns CDR1 MNHEY and CDR2 SVGAGI. J was trimmed by 5 bases and V by 0 bases; bases with no gene match: 7. The CDR3 totals 16 residues. The CDR3 sequence: CASSYSPSGSQDTQYF. The CDR3 DNA reads as TGTGCCAGCAGTTACTCACCTAGCGGGTCCCAAGATACGCAGTATTTT.